One and the same sample provided the 12 T cell receptor beta chains below, sequenced in a study of human thymus T cells. The table came from immunoSEQ multiplex PCR; TCRdb's copy has only in-frame clones and leaves some out. The table records 45,000 to 50,000 clones, roughly 94% of them present only once. The specimen was blood. These receptors were collected from a girl in the first two years of life with a congenital heart defect but otherwise immunologically healthy.

V gene TRBV2 combines with J gene TRBJ2-4; D is unclear. The V gene lost 0 bases and the J gene lost 7 bases, with 13 bases spanning the gap. The CDR3 is 15 amino acids. Germline V gene sequence: CDR1 SNHLY, CDR2 FYNNEI. The CDR3 spells CASSEALRQRNIQYF. The CDR3 coding sequence is TGTGCCAGCAGTGAAGCGCTTCGGCAGAGGAACATTCAGTACTTC.

The genes are TRBV11-2 and TRBJ1-3; 8 bases are shared with TRBD1. This CDR3 has 18 residues. Germline CDR1 and CDR2: SGHAT and FQNNGV. V was pared by 1 base and J by 4 bases, with 12 bases of the junction left unmatched. In DNA, the CDR3 is TGTGCCAGCAGCTTAGTCCAGGGGGCGCGAGGTGTAGGAAACACCATATATTTT. Its protein is CASSLVQGARGVGNTIYF.

The rearrangement links TRBV19 to TRBJ2-1, with 7 bases fitting TRBD2. The germline V gene has CDR1 LNHDA and CDR2 SQIVND (reference sequence). The CDR3 has 15 amino acids. V trimming: 6 bases; J trimming: 0 bases; junction bases outside the gene matches: 5. The chain's CDR3 is CASSTGTTSYNEQFF. In nucleotides, the CDR3 is TGTGCCAGTAGCACCGGGACTACCTCCTACAATGAGCAGTTCTTC. Based on the CDR3 plus reference TRBV19 and TRBJ2-1, the full variable domain is DGGITQSPKYLFRKEGQNVTLSCEQNLNHDAMYWYRQDPGQGLRLIYYSQIVNDFQKGDIAEGYSVSREKKESFPLTVTSAQKNPTAFYLCASSTGTTSYNEQFFGPGTRLTVL.

The rearrangement links TRBV6-5 to TRBJ2-5; maybe TRBD2 (5 bases). Germline CDR1 and CDR2: MNHEY and SVGAGI. V lost 2 bases to trimming and J lost 4 bases, with 11 bases between them. The CDR3 runs 14 residues. The CDR3 bases are TGTGCCAGCAGTTACGGGAGTGTGGGAGAGACCCAGTACTTC. Translation: CASSYGSVGETQYF.

V is TRBV5-4 and J is TRBJ1-2; D unresolved. Germline CDR1 and CDR2: SGHNT and YYREEE (reference sequence). CDR3 size: 14 residues. The V gene lost 5 bases and the J gene lost 3 bases, with 14 bases spanning the gap. CDR3 region: CASSPENGHYGYTF. The CDR3 DNA sequence: TGTGCCAGCAGTCCAGAAAACGGGCACTATGGCTACACCTTC.

The CDR3 sequence is CASSPQGTPGNEQFF. Here the CDR3 DNA reads TGTGCCAGCTCACCACAAGGCACCCCGGGAAATGAGCAGTTCTTC. The chain recombines TRBV18 with TRBJ2-1; TRBD2 is a possible D gene (5 bases). The V end was cut by 1 base, the J end by 7 bases, with 14 bases between. Germline V lookup: CDR1 KGHSH, CDR2 LQKENI. There are 15 residues in the CDR3. Full variable domain (rest looked up from reference TRBV18 and TRBJ2-1): NAGVMQNPRHLVRRRGQEARLRCSPMKGHSHVYWYRQLPEEGLKFMVYLQKENIIDESGMPKERFSAEFPKEGPSILRIQQVVRGDSAAYFCASSPQGTPGNEQFFGPGTRLTVL.

The chain joins TRBV9 to TRBJ2-2; D possibly corresponds to TRBD2 (6 bases). In germline, CDR1 is SGDLS, CDR2 YYNGEE. V dropped 0 bases and J dropped 6 bases, with 15 bases sitting between them. CDR3 size: 16 residues. CDR3 residues: CASSVVAGRGAGELFF. CDR3 in DNA: TGTGCCAGCAGCGTAGTGGCGGGGAGAGGAGCCGGGGAGCTGTTTTTT.

The chain has TRBV28 and TRBJ2-7; tentatively, D is TRBD2 (6 bases). Germline CDR1 is MDHEN and CDR2 is SYDVKM. The CDR3 runs to 10 residues. Trimming took off 5 bases at V and 7 bases at J, with 6 bases between the two ends. The CDR3 nucleotides are TGTGCCAGCAGTGGGGGGGAGCAGTACTTC. This codes for CASSGGEQYF.

This chain uses TRBV5-8 with TRBJ2-5; 7 bases align to TRBD1. J was trimmed by 2 bases and V by 2 bases; bases with no gene match: 6. The CDR3 contains 15 residues. CDR1 and CDR2 from the germline V gene are SGHTS and YDEGEE. The CDR3 is CASSFLTGNQETQYF. CDR3 in DNA: TGTGCCAGCAGCTTTCTGACAGGGAATCAAGAGACCCAGTACTTC.

V is TRBV7-3 and J is TRBJ2-1; D tentatively fits TRBD1 or TRBD2 (6 bases each). Germline V CDR1 and CDR2: SGHTA, FQGTGA. V lost 4 bases, J lost 5 bases, and 9 bases lay in between. The length of the CDR3 is 13 residues. CDR3 coding DNA: TGTGCCAGCAGCTCGGGGGCTAACAATGAGCAGTTCTTC. Amino acids: CASSSGANNEQFF.

The chain recombines TRBV7-2 with TRBJ2-1; tentative D call: TRBD2 (5 bases). Germline values: CDR1 SGHTA, CDR2 FQGNSA. V shed 4 bases and J shed 9 bases, with 13 bases lying between them. This CDR3 is built from 13 residues. The CDR3 sequence is CASSYTMGSEQFF. In nucleotides, the CDR3 is TGTGCCAGCAGCTACACCATGGGGAGTGAGCAGTTCTTC.

The rearrangement uses TRBV5-1 and TRBJ2-5; TRBD1 is a possible D gene (7 bases). CDR1 and CDR2 (germline): SGHRS, YFSETQ. The length of the CDR3 is 14 residues. V was trimmed by 2 bases and J by 4 bases, leaving 12 bases between them. The CDR3 protein is CASSFWRGRETQYF. The CDR3 bases are TGCGCCAGCAGCTTTTGGAGGGGGCGAGAGACCCAGTACTTC.